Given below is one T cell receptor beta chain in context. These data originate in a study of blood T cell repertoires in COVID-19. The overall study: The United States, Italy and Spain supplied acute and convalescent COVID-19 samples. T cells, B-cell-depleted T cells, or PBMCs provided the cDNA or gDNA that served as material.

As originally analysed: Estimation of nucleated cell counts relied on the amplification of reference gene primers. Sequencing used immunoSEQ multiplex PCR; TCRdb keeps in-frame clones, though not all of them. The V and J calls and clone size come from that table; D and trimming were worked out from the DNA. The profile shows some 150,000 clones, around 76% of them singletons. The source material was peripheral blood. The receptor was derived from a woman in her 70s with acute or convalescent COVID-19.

This CDR3 is CASSPDRYEKLFF. In DNA form, the CDR3 reads TGTGCCAGTAGCCCGGACAGGTACGAAAAACTGTTTTTT. J is TRBJ1-4 and V is TRBV19; 7 bases map to TRBD1. The CDR3 contains 13 residues. Germline V gene lookup returns CDR1 LNHDA and CDR2 SQIVND (reference sequence). V gave up 6 bases and J gave up 8 bases; unmatched junction bases: 6.